The present TCR beta chain was sequenced within a study of spatial heterogeneity in lung cancer. About the research overall: In raw reads, more than 8.5 appearances on average were recorded for each unique TCR and UMI combination.

The time point here: sample taken at primary tumor resection. Untreated early-stage non-small cell lung cancer patients, 70 to 85 in total, were the donors. Unsorted samples of tumor, nontumor lung or frozen PBMC had their whole RNA sequenced. TCRdb independently ran MiXCR on the 5' RACE reads; one entry per CDR3 protein. Seen here are some 37,000 distinct CDR3 sequences, 6% to 8% observed once, and the top ten hold roughly 28%. On this clonotype itself: Its antigen is unidentified.

Study-level points and caveats: More often at tumor resection than at routine follow-up, ubiquitous expanded tumor TCRs were detected in the blood.

This CDR3 contains 15 residues. The ends were cut back, 0 bases at V and 5 bases at J, with 10 bases in the middle. Germline CDR1 reads LGHNA; CDR2 reads YNFKEQ. The chain combines TRBV4-2 with TRBJ1-4; TRBD1 is a possible D gene (5 bases). The sample consisted of PBMCs, taken at surgery. The sequence was obtained from a male donor with early-stage non-small cell lung cancer. Here the CDR3 reads CASSQEWDGNEKLFF. For the CDR3, the DNA is TGTGCCAGCAGCCAAGAATGGGACGGGAATGAAAAACTGTTTTTT.